The 32 T cell receptor beta chains listed next were all sequenced from one sample in a study of early T cells in non-severe SARS-CoV-2 infection. MiXCR, applied by TCRdb to the 5' RACE reads, yields one record per CDR3 protein. This table has fewer than 55,000 distinct CDR3 sequences, approximately 10% appearing once. The material sequenced was whole blood. These receptors all come from an adult who was a healthcare worker with PCR-confirmed SARS-CoV-2 infection or an uninfected control (not recorded which).

J is TRBJ2-7 and V is TRBV11-2, with 7 bases matching TRBD1. Looked up from germline, CDR1 is SGHAT and CDR2 is FQNNGV. This CDR3 spans 12 amino acids. V lost 3 bases to trimming and J lost 9 bases; unmatched junction nucleotides: 5. DNA for the CDR3: TGTGCCAGCAGCTTGAGTAGGGACAGGCAGTACTTC. It yields the protein CASSLSRDRQYF.

Ten or more counts support this clonotype. The chain carries TRBV28 and TRBJ1-5, with D maybe TRBD1 (5 bases). The CDR3 runs 13 residues. Looked up from germline, CDR1 is MDHEN and CDR2 is SYDVKM. The ends were cut back, 10 bases at V and 6 bases at J, with 16 bases in the middle. CDR3 in DNA: TGTGCCACCCCTGGGGGGGTCGGTCAGCCCCAGCATTTT. Encoded protein: CATPGGVGQPQHF.

This clonotype was found many times. This sequence joins TRBV6-6 and TRBJ1-5; 7 bases agree with TRBD1. CDR3 size: 15 residues. Germline V gene data show CDR1 as MNHNY and CDR2 as SVGAGI (reference sequence). J gave up 1 base and V 11 bases, and 11 bases lay outside the gene matches. CDR3 in amino acids: CASRDSPKSNQPQHF. The CDR3 DNA reads TGTGCCTCCCGGGACAGTCCAAAAAGCAATCAGCCCCAGCATTTT.

This clonotype was observed many times. This chain connects TRBV7-9 to TRBJ1-2; no clear D gene. Germline V gene sequence: CDR1 SEHNR, CDR2 FQNEAQ (reference sequence). Trimming left V 2 bases short and J 4 bases short, with 8 bases between. CDR3 length: 13 residues. The CDR3 reads CASSLSRRYGYTF. Here the CDR3 DNA reads TGTGCCAGCAGCTTAAGCAGGCGCTATGGCTACACCTTC. The entire variable domain, with the rest obtained from reference TRBV7-9 and TRBJ1-2, is as follows: DTGVSQNPRHKITKRGQNVTFRCDPISEHNRLYWYRQTLGQGPEFLTYFQNEAQLEKSRLLSDRFSAERPKGSFSTLEIQRTEQGDSAMYLCASSLSRRYGYTFGSGTRLTVV.

This clonotype showed up many times. This rearrangement joins TRBV29-1 to TRBJ2-1; possibly TRBD2 for D (5 bases). Trimming removed 1 base from V and 0 bases from J, with 7 bases in between. There are 14 residues in the CDR3. Per the germline V gene, CDR1 is SQVTM and CDR2 is ANQGSEA. DNA of the CDR3: TGCAGCGTTGAAGTCGGGAACTCCTACAATGAGCAGTTCTTC. Translation: CSVEVGNSYNEQFF.

The chain is built from TRBV4-3 and TRBJ2-3; D gene ambiguous. The germline gives CDR1 LGHNA, CDR2 YSLEER. CDR3 length: 14 amino acids. Trimming cost V 4 bases and J 0 bases, with 8 bases left between them. This CDR3 reads CASSPHPSTDTQYF. The DNA for the CDR3 is TGCGCCAGCAGCCCGCATCCTAGCACAGATACGCAGTATTTT.

A remark on this clonotype: The junction shows a germline mismatch at one end, possibly a read error. CDR3 loop: CGAGVGNTIYF. The CDR3 bases are TGCGGTGCTGGGGTCGGAAACACCATATATTTT. The chain combines TRBV20-1 with TRBJ1-3; D not certain. Germline V gene sequence: CDR1 DFQATT, CDR2 SNEGSKA (reference sequence). This CDR3 region has 11 residues.

This clonotype occurred a few times. The V and J genes are TRBV6-1 and TRBJ2-7; 7 positions agree with TRBD1. V shed 6 bases, J shed 1 base, and the junction held 6 bases outside the gene matches. The CDR3 has 14 residues. Germline V gene lookup returns CDR1 MNHNS and CDR2 SASEGT. Here the CDR3 DNA reads TGTGCCAGCAGCTTCTCGACAGGGTCCTACGAGCAGTACTTC. Protein product: CASSFSTGSYEQYF.

The gene calls are TRBV7-8 and TRBJ2-1; TRBD2 matches 8 bases. Trimming took 9 bases from V and 1 from J; bases not matched to a gene: 5. CDR1 is SGHVS, CDR2 FQNEAQ, per germline. The CDR3 runs 14 residues. The CDR3 sequence is CASKRERSYNEQFF. For the CDR3, the DNA is TGTGCCAGTAAGCGGGAGAGGTCCTACAATGAGCAGTTCTTC.

This clonotype was counted a few times. The chain employs TRBV5-1 and TRBJ2-6; TRBD1 aligns across 8 bases. Germline CDR1 SGHRS, CDR2 YFSETQ. The CDR3 extends over 15 amino acids. V trimming: 5 bases; J trimming: 1 base; junction bases outside the gene matches: 2. The chain's CDR3 is CASRGTGSGANVLTF. In DNA, the CDR3 is TGCGCCAGCAGAGGGACAGGTTCTGGGGCCAACGTCCTGACTTTC.

With regard to this clonotype: This clone may be a read error of a much larger clone one base away. The rearrangement links TRBV30 to TRBJ2-4; a weak D match, TRBD1 (6 bases). The germline CDR1 and CDR2 sequences are GTSNPN and SVGIG (reference sequence). CDR3 length: 13 residues. CDR3 amino acids: CAGTGSAENIQYF. The CDR3 region has the DNA TGTGCCGGAACAGGGTCAGCCGAAAACATTCAGTACTTC.

There are many counts of this clonotype. The V call is TRBV11-1, the J call TRBJ2-7; TRBD1 matches at 9 bases. J gave up 4 bases and V 1 base, and 2 bases lay outside the gene matches. This CDR3 contains 14 residues. The germline V gene has CDR1 SGHAT and CDR2 FQDESV (reference sequence). The CDR3 is CASSLEQGAYEQYF. CDR3 DNA sequence: TGTGCCAGCAGCTTAGAACAGGGGGCGTACGAGCAGTACTTC.

This clonotype has a count of ten or more. Here the CDR3 reads CASSQNTGKQEQFF. CDR3 in DNA: TGTGCCAGCAGCCAGAATACAGGGAAACAAGAGCAGTTCTTC. The gene calls are TRBV3-1 and TRBJ2-1; D might be TRBD1 (6 bases). In germline, CDR1 is LGHDT, CDR2 YNNKEL (reference sequence). Trimming took 3 bases from V and 10 from J, leaving 16 bases between them. The CDR3 spans 14 residues.

This clonotype was recorded at least ten times. The chain joins TRBV14 to TRBJ2-1; D is ambiguous. This CDR3 comprises 17 residues. In germline, CDR1 is SGHDN, CDR2 FVKESK. Trimming cost V 1 base and J 6 bases, with 19 bases left between them. Here the CDR3 reads CASSQGWWGSSPNEQFF. The CDR3 DNA sequence: TGTGCCAGCAGCCAAGGGTGGTGGGGTAGTTCCCCCAATGAGCAGTTCTTC.

This clonotype was detected many times. The chain couples TRBV15 to TRBJ2-1; 8 nucleotides agree with TRBD1. The germline CDR1 and CDR2 sequences are LNHNV and YYDKDF (reference sequence). This CDR3 contains 15 residues. The V and J ends lost 0 bases and 4 bases, in that order; junction bases with no gene match: 2. Here the CDR3 reads CATSRDQGAYNEQFF. The CDR3 DNA is TGTGCCACCAGCAGAGATCAGGGGGCTTACAATGAGCAGTTCTTC.

This clonotype was detected ten times or more. The rearrangement joins TRBV6-1 to TRBJ2-3; TRBD2 matches 9 bases. CDR1 MNHNS and CDR2 SASEGT come from the germline V gene. This CDR3 is 14 amino acids long. The J segment lost 8 bases and the V segment lost 5 bases, leaving 8 bases of the junction unmatched. CDR3 loop: CASSPSGDATTQYF. For the CDR3, the DNA is TGTGCCAGCAGTCCTAGCGGGGATGCAACTACGCAGTATTTT.

At least ten counts were recorded for this clonotype. V and J are TRBV7-2 and TRBJ2-1; D gene ambiguous. Trimming cost V 3 bases and J 7 bases, with 10 bases left between them. This CDR3 comprises 13 residues. CDR1 is SGHTA and CDR2 is FQGNSA in the germline V gene. CDR3 DNA: TGTGCCAGCAGCTTTGGGGTGGGGAATGAGCAGTTCTTC. It translates to CASSFGVGNEQFF.

At least ten counts were recorded for this clonotype. The V and J genes are TRBV18 and TRBJ2-1, with D tentatively TRBD1 (6 bases). Trimming took off 3 bases at V and 2 bases at J, with 8 bases between the two ends. Germline CDR1 and CDR2: KGHSH and LQKENI. This CDR3 has 14 residues. The chain's CDR3 is CASSPRDTYNEQFF. As DNA, the CDR3 is TGTGCCAGCTCACCCCGGGACACCTACAATGAGCAGTTCTTC.

The chain uses TRBV27 and TRBJ2-7; no clear D gene. The CDR3 has 13 residues. Trimming took 2 bases from V and 3 from J, leaving 8 bases between them. Looked up from germline, CDR1 is MNHEY and CDR2 is SMNVEV (reference sequence). CDR3 in amino acids: CASSLTVNYEQYF. Here the CDR3 DNA reads TGTGCCAGCAGTTTAACAGTAAACTACGAGCAGTACTTC.

This clonotype has a count of ten or more. The V gene is TRBV5-1, the J gene TRBJ2-3; 14 positions match TRBD2. Germline trimming cut 5 bases from V and 3 bases from J; bases unmatched to any gene: 5. The CDR3 contains 16 residues. Germline assignment: CDR1 SGHRS and CDR2 YFSETQ. The CDR3 DNA reads TGCGCCAGCAGTCCGGGACTAGCGGGAGTTACAGATACGCAGTATTTT. This encodes CASSPGLAGVTDTQYF.

This clonotype was recorded many times. This chain uses TRBV7-8 with TRBJ2-3; D might be TRBD2 (5 bases). This CDR3 has 15 residues. Germline V gene data show CDR1 as SGHVS and CDR2 as FQNEAQ. V shed 1 base and J shed 2 bases, with 10 bases lying between them. The CDR3 DNA reads TGTGCCAGCAGCTTAGTTCAGCGGACCACAGATACGCAGTATTTT. It encodes CASSLVQRTTDTQYF.

The gene calls are TRBV27 and TRBJ2-3; 10 bases match TRBD2. The CDR3 totals 16 residues. Germline assignment: CDR1 MNHEY and CDR2 SMNVEV (reference sequence). J lost 4 bases, V lost 2 bases, and 6 bases had no gene match. Here the CDR3 reads CASSLRSGGASDTQYF. The CDR3 nucleotides are TGTGCCAGCAGTTTACGAAGCGGGGGGGCCTCAGATACGCAGTATTTT.

At least ten counts were recorded for this clonotype. The chain links TRBV20-1 to TRBJ2-3; no clear D gene. Germline V gene lookup returns CDR1 DFQATT and CDR2 SNEGSKA (reference sequence). The V and J ends lost 0 bases and 0 bases respectively, with 10 bases between them. This CDR3 has 15 residues. This chain's CDR3 is CSARDWGSSTDTQYF. The CDR3 DNA is TGCAGTGCTAGAGACTGGGGTTCTAGCACAGATACGCAGTATTTT.

This clonotype was detected ten times or more. This chain links TRBV6-2 or TRBV6-3 with TRBJ1-5; D is unclear. V lost 6 bases and J 5 bases, leaving 11 bases between the germline ends. The CDR3 is made up of 13 amino acids. CDR1 is MNHEY, CDR2 SVGEGT, per germline. The CDR3 here is CASSQGRHQPQHF. For the CDR3, the DNA is TGTGCCAGCAGCCAAGGTCGGCATCAGCCCCAGCATTTT.

The chain links TRBV14 to TRBJ2-1, with D unclear. Per germline, CDR1 SGHDN and CDR2 FVKESK. The V end lost 4 bases, the J end lost 10 bases, and 23 bases lay between the germline ends. CDR3 length: 16 amino acids. CDR3 nucleotides: TGTGCCAGCAGCCGAGACCGGGTAGCTACCTTAAGCGAGCAGTTCTTC. Translated: CASSRDRVATLSEQFF. Combining the CDR3 with reference TRBV14 and TRBJ2-1 gives the whole variable domain EAGVTQFPSHSVIEKGQTVTLRCDPISGHDNLYWYRRVMGKEIKFLLHFVKESKQDESGMPNNRFLAERTGGTYSTLKVQPAELEDSGVYFCASSRDRVATLSEQFFGPGTRLTVL.

In this sample, this clonotype turned up once. The rearrangement links TRBV4-1 to TRBJ2-7, with D perhaps assigned TRBD1 or TRBD2 (5 bases each). The CDR3 contains 19 residues. The V gene's germline CDR1 is MGHRA and CDR2 YSYEKL. Trimming shortened V by 0 bases and J by 4 bases, and 25 bases separated the two germline ends. For the CDR3, the DNA is TGCGCCAGCAGCCAAGATTTCCTCCCGGGGACCCTCTCGCGGTACGAGCAGTACTTC. This translates into CASSQDFLPGTLSRYEQYF.

This clonotype occurred many times. The chain has TRBV7-8 and TRBJ2-5, with D possibly TRBD1 on 5 matching bases. The V end was cut by 3 bases, the J end by 5 bases, with 10 bases between. This CDR3 is 13 amino acids long. Germline lookup yields CDR1 SGHVS and CDR2 FQNEAQ. The chain's CDR3 is CASSFRVGETQYF. CDR3 coding DNA: TGTGCCAGCAGCTTCAGGGTTGGGGAGACCCAGTACTTC.

This clonotype has ten or more counts. The chain has TRBV5-1 and TRBJ2-7; D may be TRBD2 (6 bases). CDR3 size: 13 residues. Germline V lookup: CDR1 SGHRS, CDR2 YFSETQ. The V end lost 3 bases, the J end lost 2 bases, and 9 bases lay between the germline ends. The CDR3: CASSSGGAYEQYF. The CDR3 DNA follows: TGCGCCAGCAGCTCCGGGGGAGCCTACGAGCAGTACTTC. The full variable domain, with the rest looked up from reference TRBV5-1 and TRBJ2-7, is KAGVTQTPRYLIKTRGQQVTLSCSPISGHRSVSWYQQTPGQGLQFLFEYFSETQRNKGNFPGRFSGRQFSNSRSEMNVSTLELGDSALYLCASSSGGAYEQYFGPGTRLTVT.

The CDR3 region has the DNA TGTGCCAGCAGCCAACGGGGAGGTACAGATACGCAGTATTTT. It is translated as CASSQRGGTDTQYF. This chain connects TRBV11-3 to TRBJ2-3; possibly TRBD2 for D (6 bases). Germline V gives CDR1 SGHNT, CDR2 YENEEA. The CDR3 covers 14 residues. V lost 5 bases to trimming and J lost 3 bases, with 12 bases between them.

This clonotype was seen at least ten times. One end of the junction is discordant with germline, which a read error may explain. The rearrangement uses TRBV18 and TRBJ2-7; TRBD2 agrees at 14 bases. CDR1 KGHSH and CDR2 LQKENI come from the germline V gene. There are 14 residues in the CDR3. CDR3 protein: CASSPGTSGGLLNF. Written as DNA, the CDR3 is TGTGCCAGCTCACCCGGGACTAGCGGGGGCCTTCTCAACTTC. Full variable domain (remainder filled in from reference TRBV18 and TRBJ2-7): NAGVMQNPRHLVRRRGQEARLRCSPMKGHSHVYWYRQLPEEGLKFMVYLQKENIIDESGMPKERFSAEFPKEGPSILRIQQVVRGDSAAYFCASSPGTSGGLLNFGPGTRLTVT.

This clonotype was picked up one time. This chain's CDR3 is CASSRRTSTPTDEQFF. Here the CDR3 DNA reads TGCGCCAGCAGCCGACGAACCAGTACGCCCACGGATGAGCAGTTCTTC. The V and J genes are TRBV5-1 and TRBJ2-1; D uncertain. Trimming removed 4 bases from V and 8 bases from J, with 22 bases in between. From germline, CDR1 is SGHRS and CDR2 YFSETQ. The CDR3 contains 16 residues.

This clonotype was observed a few times. J is TRBJ2-6 and V is TRBV27; 7 positions match TRBD1. Trimming at V came to 5 bases and at J to 3 bases, leaving 7 bases not matched to a gene. Germline CDR1 and CDR2: MNHEY and SMNVEV (reference sequence). The CDR3 runs to 16 residues. The CDR3 protein is CASSPSTGVGANVLTF. In nucleotides, the CDR3 is TGTGCCAGCAGTCCTTCCACAGGGGTTGGGGCCAACGTCCTGACTTTC.